This entry describes one T cell receptor (beta chain). Its antigen remains undetermined. No base quality information exists; no much larger clone differs at one position. The data originate from a study of CD8 T cells in ankylosing spondylitis (dated by TCRdb to the late 2010s). About the full investigation: The study profiled T cell receptor beta repertoires in healthy donors and ankylosing spondylitis patients to find disease-linked TCR variants. In total, the full study cohort was made up of roughly 110 healthy donors and 25 to 30 ankylosing spondylitis patients. Peripheral blood was sampled, and synovial fluid was additionally collected from ankylosing spondylitis patients.

Reads for this sample came from an Illumina HiSeq 2500. Quantitative 5'-RACE with molecular barcodes was the method used to prepare the TCR beta libraries. Per the source publication's procedure: To identify disease-linked TCR variants, a new computational method was used, one built on a probabilistic model of VDJ rearrangement. Starting from the raw public reads, TCRdb applied fastp trimming at Q25, assembled clones with MiXCR and retained in-frame beta chains. Each CDR3 protein gets just one entry, which takes the most common genes and DNA from the rows behind it. The V and J calls and clone size are TCRdb's, not the authors'. In this sample the table shows under 250,000 distinct CDR3 sequences, 32% of which occur a single time. The ten largest account for 3.5% to 4.5% of the sample. V gives up 2 bases and J gives up 3 bases, and the segment between their germline ends measures 23 bases. Per the germline V gene (reference sequence), LNHDA is the CDR1 and SQIVND is the CDR2. Reading from cysteine to phenylalanine, the CDR3 counts 19 amino acids. Kept here is only the CDR3 DNA, which spans 57 bases and is read in frame from base 1.

What the authors observed across the whole study: Some of the motif variants had been reported before in the synovial fluid and blood of reactive arthritis patients, a finding that suggests common disease-initiation mechanisms. The disease-linked clones were reported to be significantly enriched in matched synovial fluid samples from ankylosing spondylitis patients. A TCR beta motif made up of several highly homologous amino acid variants appeared to be characteristic of blood from ankylosing spondylitis patients. The disease-linked clones had a CD8+ phenotype and were found at relatively low frequencies in peripheral blood.

Sequenced material: blood, either unsorted or a sorted T cell fraction (not recorded which). The sequence is built from TRBV19 and TRBJ2-4; the D call is tentative, TRBD1 or TRBD2, as each matches 5 bases. This sequence originates from a male donor with ankylosing spondylitis or in good health (not recorded which). The DNA sequence is given as TGTGCCAGTAGTATAACTTGGGTGACCGGGACGTCTGTCAAAAACATTCAGTACTTC. This encodes CASSITWVTGTSVKNIQYF.